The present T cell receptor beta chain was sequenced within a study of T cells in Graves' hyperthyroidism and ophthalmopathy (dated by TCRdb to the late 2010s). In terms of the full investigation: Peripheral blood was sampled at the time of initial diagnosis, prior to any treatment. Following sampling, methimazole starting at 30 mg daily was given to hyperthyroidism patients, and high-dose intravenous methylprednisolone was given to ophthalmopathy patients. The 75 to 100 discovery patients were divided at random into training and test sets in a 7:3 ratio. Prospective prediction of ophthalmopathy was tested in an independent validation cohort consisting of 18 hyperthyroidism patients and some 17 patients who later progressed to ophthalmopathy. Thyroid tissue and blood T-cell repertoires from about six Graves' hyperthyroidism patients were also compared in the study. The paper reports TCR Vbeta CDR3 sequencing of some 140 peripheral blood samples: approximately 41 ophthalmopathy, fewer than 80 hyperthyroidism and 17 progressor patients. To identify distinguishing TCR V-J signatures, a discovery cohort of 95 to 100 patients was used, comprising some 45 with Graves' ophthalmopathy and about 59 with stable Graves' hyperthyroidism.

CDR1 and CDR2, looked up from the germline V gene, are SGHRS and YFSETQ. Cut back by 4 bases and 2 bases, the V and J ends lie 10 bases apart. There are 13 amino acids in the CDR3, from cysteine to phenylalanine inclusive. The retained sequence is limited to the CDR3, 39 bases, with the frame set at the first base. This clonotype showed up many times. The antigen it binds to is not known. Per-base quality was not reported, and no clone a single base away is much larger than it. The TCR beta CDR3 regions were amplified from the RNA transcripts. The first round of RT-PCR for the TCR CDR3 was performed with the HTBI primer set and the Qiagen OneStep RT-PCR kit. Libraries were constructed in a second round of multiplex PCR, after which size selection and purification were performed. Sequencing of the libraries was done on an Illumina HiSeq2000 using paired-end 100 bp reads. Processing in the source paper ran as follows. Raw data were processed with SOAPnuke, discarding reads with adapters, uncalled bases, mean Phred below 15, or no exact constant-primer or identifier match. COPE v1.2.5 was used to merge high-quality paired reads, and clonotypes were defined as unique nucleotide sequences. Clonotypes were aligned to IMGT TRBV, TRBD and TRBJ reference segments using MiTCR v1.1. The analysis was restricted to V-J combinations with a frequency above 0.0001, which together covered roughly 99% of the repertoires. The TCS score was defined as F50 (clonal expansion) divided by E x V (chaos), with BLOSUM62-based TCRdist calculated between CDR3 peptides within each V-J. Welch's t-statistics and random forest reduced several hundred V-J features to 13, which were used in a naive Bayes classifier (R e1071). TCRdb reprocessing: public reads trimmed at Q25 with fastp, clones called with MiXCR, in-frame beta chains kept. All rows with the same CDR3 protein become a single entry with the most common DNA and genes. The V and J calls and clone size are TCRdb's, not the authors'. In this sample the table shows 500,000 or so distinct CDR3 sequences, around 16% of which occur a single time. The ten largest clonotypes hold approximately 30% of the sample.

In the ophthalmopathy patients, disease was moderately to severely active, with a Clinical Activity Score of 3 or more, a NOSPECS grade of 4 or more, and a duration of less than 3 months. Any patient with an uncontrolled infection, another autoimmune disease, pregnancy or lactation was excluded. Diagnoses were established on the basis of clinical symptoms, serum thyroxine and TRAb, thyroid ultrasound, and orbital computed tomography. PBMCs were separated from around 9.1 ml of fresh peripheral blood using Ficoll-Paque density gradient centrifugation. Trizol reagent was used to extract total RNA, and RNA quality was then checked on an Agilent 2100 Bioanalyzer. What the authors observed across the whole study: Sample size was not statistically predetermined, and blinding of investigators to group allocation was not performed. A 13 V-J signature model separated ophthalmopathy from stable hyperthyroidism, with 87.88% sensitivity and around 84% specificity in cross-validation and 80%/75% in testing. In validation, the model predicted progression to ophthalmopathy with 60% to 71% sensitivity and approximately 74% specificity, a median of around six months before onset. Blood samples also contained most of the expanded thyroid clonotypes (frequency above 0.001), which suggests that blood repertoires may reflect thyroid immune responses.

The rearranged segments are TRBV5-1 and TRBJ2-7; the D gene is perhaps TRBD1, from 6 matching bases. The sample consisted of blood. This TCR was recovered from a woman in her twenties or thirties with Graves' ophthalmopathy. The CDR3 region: CASSAEGAYEQYF. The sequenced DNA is TGCGCCAGCAGCGCCGAGGGGGCCTACGAGCAGTACTTC. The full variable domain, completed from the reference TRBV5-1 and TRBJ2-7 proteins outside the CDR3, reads KAGVTQTPRYLIKTRGQQVTLSCSPISGHRSVSWYQQTPGQGLQFLFEYFSETQRNKGNFPGRFSGRQFSNSRSEMNVSTLELGDSALYLCASSAEGAYEQYFGPGTRLTVT.